The clone carrying this T cell receptor beta chain was observed a few times. Its antigen is unknown. Using its own MiXCR run on the 5' RACE reads, TCRdb lists one record per CDR3 protein. The sample contains around 450,000 distinct CDR3 sequences, around 19% of which appear only once. This specimen comes from a study of T-cell memory formation after mild COVID-19. Broader study findings: Later expanders leaned toward CD4+, whereas clones contracting from day 15 to 85 were balanced CD4/CD8. The study detected some responding clones in pre-infection memory, suggesting cross-reactive memory joined. Researchers could not confirm that second-wave clones peaking on day 37 targeted SARS-CoV-2.

CDR1 is ENHRY, CDR2 SYGVKD, per germline. V lost 10 bases, J lost 0 bases, and 7 bases lay in between. The CDR3 is 12 amino acids. The sample taken for sequencing was PBMCs or a T cell subset sorted from them (not recorded which). The clonotype originates from an adult woman who had mild COVID-19 (a few samples of this study predate the infection). Cell type and time point are not known. The chain couples TRBV10-3 to TRBJ1-3, with unresolved D. The CDR3 DNA reads TGTGCCACCGAGGGCTCTGGAAACACCATATATTTT. Translating gives CATEGSGNTIYF.